The 23 T cell receptor beta chains given below trace back to one sample, sequenced in a study of cytomegalovirus exposure and HLA in healthy donors. Libraries were prepared by immunoSEQ multiplex PCR; TCRdb keeps only in-frame clonotypes and omits some of them. This table holds over 85,000 clones, almost 85% found once. Source material: PBMCs. The source of these receptors is a woman in her late teens or twenties in good health and CMV-seropositive.

The rearrangement joins TRBV19 to TRBJ2-2, with TRBD2 matching 8 bases. V trimming: 3 bases; J trimming: 5 bases; junction bases outside the gene matches: 14. Germline values: CDR1 LNHDA, CDR2 SQIVND (reference sequence). The CDR3 has 18 amino acids. The CDR3 DNA follows: TGTGCCAGTAGTATGGGGCCCCGGGGGGGCCGAGGAACCGGGGAGCTGTTTTTT. Protein product: CASSMGPRGGRGTGELFF.

The rearrangement uses TRBV6-6 and TRBJ1-5; perhaps TRBD1 as D (6 bases). The CDR3 runs 14 residues. V was clipped by 4 bases and J by 1 base, with 8 bases between them. Germline CDR1 is MNHNY and CDR2 is SVGAGI (reference sequence). The CDR3 region has the DNA TGTGCCAGCAGTTCTCAGGGGAGCAATCAGCCCCAGCATTTT. Translation: CASSSQGSNQPQHF.

The gene calls are TRBV5-6 and TRBJ1-4; D ambiguous. The CDR3 runs to 14 residues. Trimming took off 7 bases at V and 8 bases at J, with 18 bases between the two ends. Per germline, CDR1 SGHDT and CDR2 YYEEEE. The CDR3 loop reads CASATSGVREKLFF. In DNA, the CDR3 is TGTGCCAGCGCCACCTCCGGGGTCCGGGAAAAACTGTTTTTT.

This clone showed up just once. The chain links TRBV4-1 to TRBJ2-3; D may be TRBD2 (5 bases). V shed 0 bases and J shed 8 bases, with 18 bases lying between them. There are 16 residues in the CDR3. Germline V gene data show CDR1 as MGHRA and CDR2 as YSYEKL. CDR3: CASSQDLTGSPGTQYF. For the CDR3, the DNA is TGCGCCAGCAGCCAAGATTTGACGGGGTCCCCCGGTACGCAGTATTTT.

The chain employs TRBV27 and TRBJ1-2; 8 nucleotides line up with TRBD1. This CDR3 has 15 residues. V dropped 2 bases and J dropped 2; count of bases not matched to a gene: 4. Germline V gives CDR1 MNHEY, CDR2 SMNVEV (reference sequence). CDR3 sequence reads: CASSLQGAKNYGYTF. As DNA, the CDR3 is TGTGCCAGCAGTTTACAGGGGGCGAAAAACTATGGCTACACCTTC.

This clone has a single count. The chain employs TRBV29-1 and TRBJ2-2; D perhaps matches TRBD2 (6 bases). This CDR3 has 15 residues. Trimming removed 6 bases from V and 0 bases from J, with 14 bases in between. Germline loops: CDR1 SQVTM, CDR2 ANQGSEA. CDR3 amino acids: CSVGGVSANTGELFF. In DNA, the CDR3 is TGCAGCGTCGGCGGGGTCTCCGCGAACACCGGGGAGCTGTTTTTT.

The chain combines TRBV5-6 with TRBJ1-2; weak D call: TRBD1 (5 bases). V was shortened by 0 bases and J by 5 bases, with 8 bases between the two germline ends. Germline V gene lookup returns CDR1 SGHDT and CDR2 YYEEEE. This CDR3 is built from 13 residues. The CDR3 DNA sequence: TGTGCCAGCAGCTTGGCGGGGGGTTATGGCTACACCTTC. It encodes CASSLAGGYGYTF.

V and J are TRBV28 and TRBJ2-7; the match to TRBD1 covers 9 bases. The CDR3 loop spans 14 amino acids. CDR1 is MDHEN and CDR2 is SYDVKM in the germline V gene. V shed 11 bases, J shed 3 bases, and the junction held 11 bases outside the gene matches. The DNA for the CDR3 is TGTGCCGCTACATCGGGACAGGGTCTCTACGAGCAGTACTTC. Translated: CAATSGQGLYEQYF.

The rearrangement uses TRBV4-2 and TRBJ2-3, with D perhaps TRBD2 (6 bases). CDR3 length equals 16 residues. The V gene lost 3 bases and the J gene lost 0 bases, with 13 bases spanning the gap. Germline V lookup: CDR1 LGHNA, CDR2 YNFKEQ. CDR3 coding DNA: TGTGCCAGCAGCCAGGAGGGTCGGGGTAGCACAGATACGCAGTATTTT. Its translation is CASSQEGRGSTDTQYF.

This chain uses TRBV25-1 with TRBJ1-5; D perhaps matches TRBD1 (5 bases). Germline V lookup: CDR1 MGHDK, CDR2 SYGVNS. V lost 4 bases to trimming and J lost 2 bases, with 12 bases between them. This CDR3 comprises 15 residues. The CDR3 DNA follows: TGTGCCAGCAGTGTGACGGGGGGAGGCAATCAGCCCCAGCATTTT. Translating gives CASSVTGGGNQPQHF.

V is TRBV5-1 and J is TRBJ1-6; perhaps TRBD1 as D (6 bases). The CDR3 runs to 18 residues. Germline CDR1 and CDR2: SGHRS and YFSETQ. Trimming took 5 bases from V and 6 from J, leaving 24 bases between them. The CDR3 loop is CASSSEGGWGKPNSPLHF. As DNA, the CDR3 is TGCGCCAGCAGTTCCGAGGGGGGGTGGGGAAAACCTAATTCACCCCTCCACTTT.

The J gene is TRBJ2-7, the V gene TRBV19, with 10 nucleotides matching TRBD2. The trim removed 8 bases at V and 0 bases at J, leaving 7 bases unmatched. The germline V gene encodes CDR1 LNHDA and CDR2 SQIVND (reference sequence). This CDR3 region has 15 residues. This CDR3 is CASRKGLAASYEQYF. The CDR3 DNA reads as TGTGCCAGTCGTAAAGGACTAGCGGCCTCCTACGAGCAGTACTTC. Drawing the rest from reference TRBV19 and TRBJ2-7, the complete variable domain is DGGITQSPKYLFRKEGQNVTLSCEQNLNHDAMYWYRQDPGQGLRLIYYSQIVNDFQKGDIAEGYSVSREKKESFPLTVTSAQKNPTAFYLCASRKGLAASYEQYFGPGTRLTVT.

This clone occurred once. The chain links TRBV5-1 to TRBJ2-1, with TRBD1 matching over 8 bases. The CDR3 has 17 residues. V shed 2 bases and J 7 bases; nucleotides not matched to a gene: 14. Germline V lookup: CDR1 SGHRS, CDR2 YFSETQ. The CDR3 sequence: CASSFAPSGTGGNEQFF. CDR3 DNA sequence: TGCGCCAGCAGCTTCGCCCCCTCCGGGACAGGAGGGAATGAGCAGTTCTTC.

This rearrangement joins TRBV27 to TRBJ2-1; 10 bases map to TRBD1. Germline V gene sequence: CDR1 MNHEY, CDR2 SMNVEV (reference sequence). CDR3 length equals 16 residues. V shed 2 bases, J shed 2 bases, and the junction held 3 bases outside the gene matches. The CDR3 bases are TGTGCCAGCAGTTTACCGACAGGGGGCGCCTACAATGAGCAGTTCTTC. It yields the protein CASSLPTGGAYNEQFF.

V is TRBV11-2 and J is TRBJ2-5, with TRBD2 identical over 7 bases. The CDR3 is made up of 14 amino acids. After removal of 4 bases from V and 2 bases from J, the junction contained 4 bases not matched to a gene. CDR1 is SGHAT and CDR2 is FQNNGV in the germline V gene. The CDR3 loop reads CASSWSSGQETQYF. The CDR3 bases are TGTGCCAGCAGCTGGTCTAGCGGACAAGAGACCCAGTACTTC.

In this sample, this clone turned up once. J is TRBJ2-7 and V is TRBV19; a weak D match, TRBD2 (5 bases). Germline V CDR1 and CDR2: LNHDA, SQIVND (reference sequence). The ends were cut back, 3 bases at V and 6 bases at J, with 15 bases in the middle. This CDR3 comprises 14 residues. CDR3 amino acids: CASSISRPGSEQYF. The CDR3 region has the DNA TGTGCCAGTAGTATTAGTCGGCCTGGGAGCGAGCAGTACTTC.

The rearrangement links TRBV29-1 to TRBJ2-3; 8 nucleotides align to TRBD1. The CDR3 sequence is 14 residues long. Germline V gene lookup returns CDR1 SQVTM and CDR2 ANQGSEA. Trimming at V came to 4 bases and at J to 2 bases, leaving 5 bases not matched to a gene. DNA for the CDR3: TGCAGCGTTGGCCGACAGGGGCCCACAGATACGCAGTATTTT. Protein product: CSVGRQGPTDTQYF.

This chain uses TRBV18 with TRBJ2-5, with a weak D call TRBD2 (5 bases). The CDR3 spans 16 residues. Germline V gene sequence: CDR1 KGHSH, CDR2 LQKENI. The V gene lost 6 bases and the J gene lost 5 bases, with 22 bases spanning the gap. CDR3 nucleotides: TGTGCCAGCTCTCCGACTGACGAGGTCGGACTTGAGACCCAGTACTTC. Protein product: CASSPTDEVGLETQYF. The full variable domain, rest sourced from reference TRBV18 and TRBJ2-5, is NAGVMQNPRHLVRRRGQEARLRCSPMKGHSHVYWYRQLPEEGLKFMVYLQKENIIDESGMPKERFSAEFPKEGPSILRIQQVVRGDSAAYFCASSPTDEVGLETQYFGPGTRLLVL.

This chain joins TRBV18 and TRBJ1-4; D may be TRBD1 (6 bases). Germline V gene data show CDR1 as KGHSH and CDR2 as LQKENI. This CDR3 is 13 amino acids long. V was pared by 3 bases and J by 12 bases, with 14 bases between. CDR3 in amino acids: CASSPGTSRELFF. CDR3 nucleotide sequence: TGTGCCAGCTCACCGGGGACATCGAGAGAACTGTTTTTT.

This chain links TRBV6-5 with TRBJ2-2, with 7 bases fitting TRBD1. Per the germline V gene, CDR1 is MNHEY and CDR2 is SVGAGI. CDR3 size: 14 residues. V shed 2 bases, J shed 4 bases, and the junction held 1 base outside the gene matches. CDR3 region: CASSYGTVTGELFF. The CDR3 coding sequence is TGTGCCAGCAGTTACGGGACAGTCACCGGGGAGCTGTTTTTT.

J is TRBJ1-1 and V is TRBV9; D is unresolved. Trimming shortened V by 0 bases and J by 0 bases, and 3 bases separated the two germline ends. CDR1 and CDR2 from the germline V gene are SGDLS and YYNGEE. The CDR3 runs 13 residues. The CDR3 DNA reads as TGTGCCAGCAGCGTAGATATGAACACTGAAGCTTTCTTT. The encoded protein is CASSVDMNTEAFF.

The chain uses TRBV10-3 and TRBJ2-7; TRBD1 aligns across 7 bases. The CDR3 covers 16 residues. Germline V gene lookup returns CDR1 ENHRY and CDR2 SYGVKD. Trimming cost V 9 bases and J 6 bases; bases outside gene matches: 20. The CDR3 bases are TGTGCCATAACCGGGACACCAGGGGGTCTCGTCTCCGAGCAGTACTTC. As protein: CAITGTPGGLVSEQYF.

The chain combines TRBV6-1 with TRBJ2-7; weak D call: TRBD2 (5 bases). This CDR3 is built from 13 residues. Trimming left V 6 bases short and J 2 bases short, with 11 bases between. CDR1 MNHNS and CDR2 SASEGT come from the germline V gene. CDR3 coding DNA: TGTGCCAGCAGGGTAGCGACCCCCTACGAGCAGTACTTC. Its translation is CASRVATPYEQYF.